A selection of T cell receptor beta chains follows, all from one sample in a study of blood T cell repertoires in COVID-19. Clones were read by immunoSEQ multiplex PCR, and TCRdb kept only the in-frame ones, dropping some. The sample lists around 250,000 clones, roughly 88% occurring once. The sample taken for sequencing was PBMCs or T cells enriched from blood (not recorded which). Receptor source: a woman between 45 and 60 years old who had recovered from COVID-19. CDR3s include the opening cysteine and the closing phenylalanine or tryptophan. A D gene is named only where the DNA matches it firmly. Clone size is shown for a subset of rows, as once, few, many or a class of expanded clone.

V,D,J,size,DNA,CDR3
TRBV28,TRBD1,TRBJ1-1,-,TGTGCCAGCAGTCCGACGGGACAGGGGAACACTGAAGCTTTCTTT,CASSPTGQGNTEAFF
TRBV11-2,-,TRBJ2-1,once,TGTGCCAGCAGCTTAGCGGGGGAGCAGTTCTTC,CASSLAGEQFF
TRBV19,-,TRBJ2-1,-,TGTGCCAGTAGTTCCCCGGGAGCGAAGAACCACAATGAGCAGTTCTTC,CASSSPGAKNHNEQFF
TRBV5-5,-,TRBJ2-4,-,TGTGCCAGCAGCTTTGGTGAGGGAAACATTCAGTACTTC,CASSFGEGNIQYF
TRBV2,-,TRBJ1-1,many,TGTGCCAGCAGTGAAACTGGAGGACGGACTGAAGCTTTCTTT,CASSETGGRTEAFF
TRBV11-2,TRBD1,TRBJ2-7,few,TGTGCCAGCAGCAGAGGACAGGGGATCGGTTCCTCCTACGAGCAGTACTTC,CASSRGQGIGSSYEQYF
TRBV4-2,TRBD1,TRBJ1-4,many,TGTGCCAGCAGCCAGGCGGACAGGGATGCCAGCGAAAAACTGTTTTTT,CASSQADRDASEKLFF
TRBV7-3,TRBD1,TRBJ2-1,-,TGTGCCAGCAGCTCCCGACGGACAGGTGGTTCGGGGAATGAGCAGTTCTTC,CASSSRRTGGSGNEQFF
TRBV28,-,TRBJ2-3,-,TGTGCCAGCAGTTTCTCAGATACGCAGTATTTT,CASSFSDTQYF
TRBV12-3/TRBV12-4,-,TRBJ2-5,-,TGTGCCAGCCGGGATACGTCGAGGGAGACCCAGTACTTC,CASRDTSRETQYF
TRBV29-1,-,TRBJ2-6,-,TGCAGCGTTGAAGGAACAGCAGACTCTGGGGCCAACGTCCTGACTTTC,CSVEGTADSGANVLTF
TRBV5-4,-,TRBJ1-4,-,TGTGCCAGCAGCTTGGACAGGGTAGAACTGTTTTTT,CASSLDRVELFF